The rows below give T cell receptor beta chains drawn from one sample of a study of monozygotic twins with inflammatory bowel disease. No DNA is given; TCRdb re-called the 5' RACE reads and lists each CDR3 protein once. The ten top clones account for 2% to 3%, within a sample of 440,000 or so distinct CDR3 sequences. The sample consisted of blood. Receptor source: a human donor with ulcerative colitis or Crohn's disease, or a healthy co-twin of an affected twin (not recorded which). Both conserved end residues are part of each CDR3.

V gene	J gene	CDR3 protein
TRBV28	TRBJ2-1	CASSLGPDNEQFF
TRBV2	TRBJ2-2	CASSEVALAGGELFF
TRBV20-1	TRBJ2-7	CSARSGRTYEQYF
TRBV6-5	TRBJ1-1	CASSYHRAGEAFF
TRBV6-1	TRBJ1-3	CASRNTIDGNSGNTIYF
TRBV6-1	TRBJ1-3	CASSRGIEGNTIYF
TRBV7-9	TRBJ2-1	CASSYAGIWNEQFF
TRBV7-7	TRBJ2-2	CASSLEPFPREGGTGELFF
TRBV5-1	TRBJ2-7	CASSLAVAGKQYF
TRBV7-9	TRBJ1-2	CASSSTESYTF
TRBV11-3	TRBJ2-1	CASSLDWHDEQFF
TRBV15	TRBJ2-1	CATSRLAGGNNEQFF
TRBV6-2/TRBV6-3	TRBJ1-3	CASRPPTGTHSSGNTIYF
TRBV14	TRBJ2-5	CASSLGGAGVTQYF
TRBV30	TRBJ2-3	CAWSAGALTDTQYF
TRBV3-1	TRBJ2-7	CASSEAPGWTYEQYF
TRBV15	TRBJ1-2	CATSGARLTGVYGYTF
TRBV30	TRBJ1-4	CAWSVIGGTNEKLFF
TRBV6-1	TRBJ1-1	CASRTAPGGKNTEAFF
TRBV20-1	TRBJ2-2	CSARDDGRARTGELFF
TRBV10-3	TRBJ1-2	CAINQDRSSGGYTF
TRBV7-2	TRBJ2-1	CASSLDGTKDNEQFF
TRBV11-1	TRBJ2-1	CASSASRDRASSYNEQFF
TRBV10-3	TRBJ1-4	CAKSRAPGEKLFF
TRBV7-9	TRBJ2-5	CASSLGGGTNQETQYF
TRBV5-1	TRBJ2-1	CASSLQGANSYNEQFF
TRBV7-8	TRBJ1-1	CASSWGTEAFF
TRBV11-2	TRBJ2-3	CASSLLAGPDTQYF
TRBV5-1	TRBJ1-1	CASSLEPATEAFF
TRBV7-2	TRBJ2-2	CASSPRALQGELFF
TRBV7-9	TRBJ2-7	CASSPPLAGEIYEQYF
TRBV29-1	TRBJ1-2	CSVEVPGQGYTF
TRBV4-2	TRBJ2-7	CASSPSGTGDHEQYF
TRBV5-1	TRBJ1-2	CASSFTTGYGYTF
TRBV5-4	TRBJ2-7	CASSFFGEQYF
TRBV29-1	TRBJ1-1	CSVVRAGGTEAFF
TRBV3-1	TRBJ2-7	CASGGSGRFEQYF
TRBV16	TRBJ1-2	CASSPLAGGTYGYTF
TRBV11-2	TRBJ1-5	CASSRYGVTQPQHF
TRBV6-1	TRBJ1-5	CASTRTNNQPQHF
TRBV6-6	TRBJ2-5	CASSYPSEETQYF
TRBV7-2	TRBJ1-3	CASSEATGGKFNTIYF
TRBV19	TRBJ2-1	CASSISVDNEQFF
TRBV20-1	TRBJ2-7	CSARDPGRLYEQYF
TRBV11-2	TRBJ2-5	CASSPPRGWETQYF
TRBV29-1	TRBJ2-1	CSATLLAGVGEQFF
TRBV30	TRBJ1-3	CAWALHSGNTIYF
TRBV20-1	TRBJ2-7	CSARDRDPYEQYF
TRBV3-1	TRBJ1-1	CASSQRPGQGLIFTEAFF